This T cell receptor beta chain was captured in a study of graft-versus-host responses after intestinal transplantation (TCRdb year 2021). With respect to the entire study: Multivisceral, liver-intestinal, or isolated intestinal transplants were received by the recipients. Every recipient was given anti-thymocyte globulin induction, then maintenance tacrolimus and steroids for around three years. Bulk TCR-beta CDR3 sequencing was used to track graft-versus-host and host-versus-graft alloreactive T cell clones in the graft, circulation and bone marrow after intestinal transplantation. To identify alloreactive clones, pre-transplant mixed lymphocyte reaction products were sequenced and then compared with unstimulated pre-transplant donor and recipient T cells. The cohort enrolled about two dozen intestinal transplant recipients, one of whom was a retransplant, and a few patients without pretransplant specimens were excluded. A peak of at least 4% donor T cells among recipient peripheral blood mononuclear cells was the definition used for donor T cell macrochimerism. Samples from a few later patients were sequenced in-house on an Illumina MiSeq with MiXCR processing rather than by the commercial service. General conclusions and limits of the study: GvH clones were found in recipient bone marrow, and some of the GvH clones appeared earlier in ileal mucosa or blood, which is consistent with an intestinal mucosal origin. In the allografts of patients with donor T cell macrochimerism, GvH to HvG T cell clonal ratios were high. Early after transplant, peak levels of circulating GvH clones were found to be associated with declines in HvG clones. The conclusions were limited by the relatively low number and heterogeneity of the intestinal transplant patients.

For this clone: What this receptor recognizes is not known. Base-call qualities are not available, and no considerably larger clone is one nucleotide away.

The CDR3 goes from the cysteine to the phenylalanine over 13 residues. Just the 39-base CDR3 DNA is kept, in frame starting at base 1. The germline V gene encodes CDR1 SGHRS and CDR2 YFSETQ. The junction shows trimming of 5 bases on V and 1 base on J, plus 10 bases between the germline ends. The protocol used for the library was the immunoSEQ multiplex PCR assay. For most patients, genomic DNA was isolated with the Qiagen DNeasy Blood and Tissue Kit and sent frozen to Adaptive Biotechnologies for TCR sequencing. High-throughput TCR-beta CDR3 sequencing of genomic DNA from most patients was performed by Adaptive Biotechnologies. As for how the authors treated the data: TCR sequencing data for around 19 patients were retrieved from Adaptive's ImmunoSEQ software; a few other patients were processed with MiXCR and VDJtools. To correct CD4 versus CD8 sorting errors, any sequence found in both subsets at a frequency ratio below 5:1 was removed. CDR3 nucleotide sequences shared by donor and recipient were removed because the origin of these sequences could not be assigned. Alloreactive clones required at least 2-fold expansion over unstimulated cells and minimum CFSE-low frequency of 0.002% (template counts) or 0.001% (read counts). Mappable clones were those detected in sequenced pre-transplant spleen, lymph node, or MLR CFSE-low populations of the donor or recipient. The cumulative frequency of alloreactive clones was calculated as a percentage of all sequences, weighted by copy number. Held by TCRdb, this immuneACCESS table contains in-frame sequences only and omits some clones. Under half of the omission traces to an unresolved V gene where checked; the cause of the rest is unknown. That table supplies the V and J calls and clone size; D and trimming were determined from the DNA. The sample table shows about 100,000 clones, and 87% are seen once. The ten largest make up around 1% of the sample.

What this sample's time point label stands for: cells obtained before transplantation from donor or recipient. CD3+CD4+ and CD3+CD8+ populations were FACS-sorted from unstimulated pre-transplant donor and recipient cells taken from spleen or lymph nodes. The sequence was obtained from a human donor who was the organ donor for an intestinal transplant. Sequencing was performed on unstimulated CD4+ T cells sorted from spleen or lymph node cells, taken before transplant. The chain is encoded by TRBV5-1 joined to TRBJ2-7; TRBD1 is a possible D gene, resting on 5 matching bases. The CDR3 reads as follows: CASRVQESYEQYF. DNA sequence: TGCGCCAGCAGGGTACAGGAGTCCTACGAGCAGTACTTC. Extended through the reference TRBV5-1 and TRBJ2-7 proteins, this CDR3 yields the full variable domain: KAGVTQTPRYLIKTRGQQVTLSCSPISGHRSVSWYQQTPGQGLQFLFEYFSETQRNKGNFPGRFSGRQFSNSRSEMNVSTLELGDSALYLCASRVQESYEQYFGPGTRLTVT.